The T cell receptor (beta chain) described here comes from a study of T-cell reconstitution after alpha-beta-depleted transplantation in children. Germline V gene lookup returns CDR1 SQVTM and CDR2 ANQGSEA. CDR3 length: 15 amino acids. V was clipped by 0 bases and J by 1 base; unmatched bases: 5. Findings and limits, study-wide: Alpha-beta T cells about two months after transplant reportedly derived from several hundred expanded graft clones. From newly produced T cells came most of the T-cell counts and diversity one year after transplant. Surviving recipient cells, namely T cells and thymic progenitors, were the source of high day-60 TCRbeta diversity in some patients.

This clonotype was seen many times. Its matching antigen is unknown. The TCRbeta library was prepared with unique molecular identifiers. A single record per CDR3 protein comes from TCRdb applying MiXCR to the PCR reads. This table has 250,000 to 300,000 distinct CDR3 sequences, over 9.5% appearing once. The origin of this receptor is a boy in the first two years of life with acute myeloid leukemia, due to receive a stem cell transplant. Sequenced material: PBMCs, taken before TCRalphabeta/CD19-depleted stem cell transplant. V is TRBV29-1 and J is TRBJ2-5, with 7 bases aligning to TRBD2. The CDR3 region has the DNA TGCAGCGTTGAAGACTGGCGGGAGACCCAAGAGACCCAGTACTTC. It codes for CSVEDWRETQETQYF.